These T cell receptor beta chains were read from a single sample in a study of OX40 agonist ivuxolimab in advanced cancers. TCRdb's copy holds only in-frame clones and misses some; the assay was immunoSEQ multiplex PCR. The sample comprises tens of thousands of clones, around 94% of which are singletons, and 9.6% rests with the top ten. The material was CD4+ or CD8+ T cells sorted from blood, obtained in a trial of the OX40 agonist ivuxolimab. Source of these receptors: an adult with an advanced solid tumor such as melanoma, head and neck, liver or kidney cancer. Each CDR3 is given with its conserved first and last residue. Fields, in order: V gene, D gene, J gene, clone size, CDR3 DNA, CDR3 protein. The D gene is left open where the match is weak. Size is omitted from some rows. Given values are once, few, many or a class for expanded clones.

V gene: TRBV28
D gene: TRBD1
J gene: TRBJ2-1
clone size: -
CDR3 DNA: TGTGCCAGCAGTTTATGGACAGGGTTGCAGTTCTTC
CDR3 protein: CASSLWTGLQFF

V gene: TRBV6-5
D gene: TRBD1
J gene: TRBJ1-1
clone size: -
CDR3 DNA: TGTGCCAGCAGTCTAAGCCGACAGGGAGGGACTGAAGCTTTCTTT
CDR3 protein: CASSLSRQGGTEAFF

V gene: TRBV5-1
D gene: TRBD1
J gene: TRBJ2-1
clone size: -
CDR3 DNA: TGCGCCAGCAGCCGTGGTGGACAGGGCCTTATGGATGAGCAGTTCTTC
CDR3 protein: CASSRGGQGLMDEQFF

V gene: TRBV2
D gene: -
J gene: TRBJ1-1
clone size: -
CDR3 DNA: TGTGCCAGCCTGTGGGGGGCCCGAGACACTGAAGCTTTCTTT
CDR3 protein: CASLWGARDTEAFF

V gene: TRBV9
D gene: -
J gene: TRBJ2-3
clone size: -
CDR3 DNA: TGTGCCAGCAGCGTAGGGGCCACAGATACGCAGTATTTT
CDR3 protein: CASSVGATDTQYF

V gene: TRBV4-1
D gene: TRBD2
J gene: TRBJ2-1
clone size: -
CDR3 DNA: TGCGCCAGCATACAAGTCGCGGGAGGGGGCAATGAGCAGTTCTTC
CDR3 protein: CASIQVAGGGNEQFF

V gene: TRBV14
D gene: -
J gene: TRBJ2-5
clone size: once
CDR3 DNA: TGTGCCAGCAGCCAATTAGGGACGGAGACCCAGTACTTC
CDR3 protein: CASSQLGTETQYF

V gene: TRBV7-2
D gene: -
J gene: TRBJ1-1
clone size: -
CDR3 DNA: TGTGCCAGCAGCTTAGGAGGGGCTATGAACACTGAAGCTTTCTTT
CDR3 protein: CASSLGGAMNTEAFF

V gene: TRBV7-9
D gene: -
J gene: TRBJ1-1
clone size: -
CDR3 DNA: TGTGCCAGCAGCTTAGCCGTGGGGGCAGTTCAGGACACTGAAGCTTTCTTT
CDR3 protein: CASSLAVGAVQDTEAFF

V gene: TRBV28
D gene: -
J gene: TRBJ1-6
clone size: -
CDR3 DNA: TGTGCCAGCAGTTACCCCCAGGGGTATAATTCACCCCTCCACTTT
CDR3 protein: CASSYPQGYNSPLHF

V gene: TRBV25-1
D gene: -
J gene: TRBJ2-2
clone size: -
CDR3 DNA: TGTGCCAGCAGTGATCTCTCCTATCAATCTACCGGGGAGCTGTTTTTT
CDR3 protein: CASSDLSYQSTGELFF

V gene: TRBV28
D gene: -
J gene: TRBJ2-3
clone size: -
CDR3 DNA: TGTGCCAGCAGCGTGGCGGCGGGCGCCAGGGACACAGATACGCAGTATTTT
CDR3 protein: CASSVAAGARDTDTQYF

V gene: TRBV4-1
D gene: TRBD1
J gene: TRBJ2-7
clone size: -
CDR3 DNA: TGCGCCAGCAGCCAAGTTAGAGCCCAGGGGGTGAGCGAGCAGTACTTC
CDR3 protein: CASSQVRAQGVSEQYF

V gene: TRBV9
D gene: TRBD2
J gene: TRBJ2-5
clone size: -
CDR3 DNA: TGTGCCAGCAGCGTAGGGCTAGCGGCTACCCAAGAGACCCAGTACTTC
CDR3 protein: CASSVGLAATQETQYF

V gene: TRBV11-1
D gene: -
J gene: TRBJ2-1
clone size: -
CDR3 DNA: TGTGCCAGCGACGCGGGGGCCCCCCCCTACAATGAGCAGTTCTTC
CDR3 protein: CASDAGAPPYNEQFF

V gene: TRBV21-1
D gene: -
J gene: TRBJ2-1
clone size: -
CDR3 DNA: TGTGCCAGCAGCAACGGTCTTTCGCGACTAGGGTACAATGAGCAGTTCTTC
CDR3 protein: CASSNGLSRLGYNEQFF

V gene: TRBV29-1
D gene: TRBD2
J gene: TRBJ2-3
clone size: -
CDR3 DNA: TGCAGCTTTGAATTAGCGGGATCCGAGGCAGATACGCAGTATTTT
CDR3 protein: CSFELAGSEADTQYF

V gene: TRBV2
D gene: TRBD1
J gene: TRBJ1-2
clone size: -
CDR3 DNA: TGTGCCAGCCCGGACCCCAGGGGGCTTTGGTATGGCTACACCTTC
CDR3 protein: CASPDPRGLWYGYTF

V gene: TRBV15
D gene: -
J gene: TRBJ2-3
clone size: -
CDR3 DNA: TGTGCCACCAGCAGAGATGGGGTCAGGTCCACAGATACGCAGTATTTT
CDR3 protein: CATSRDGVRSTDTQYF

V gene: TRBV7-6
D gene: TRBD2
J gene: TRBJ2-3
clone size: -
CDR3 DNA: TGTGCCAGCAGCACCACTAGCGGGAGTGCGGATACGCAGTATTTT
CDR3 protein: CASSTTSGSADTQYF

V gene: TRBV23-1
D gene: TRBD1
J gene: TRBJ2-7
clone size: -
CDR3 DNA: TGCGCCAGCAGTCAATCCGTTTTAGGGACAGGGGGAGTTGACGAGCAGTACTTC
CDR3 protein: CASSQSVLGTGGVDEQYF

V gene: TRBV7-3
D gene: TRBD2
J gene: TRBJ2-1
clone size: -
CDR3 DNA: TGTGCCAGCAGCATTACGGGACTAGCGGGAGGGCCGGATGAGCAGTTCTTC
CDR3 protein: CASSITGLAGGPDEQFF

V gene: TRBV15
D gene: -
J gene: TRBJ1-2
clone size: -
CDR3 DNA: TGTGCCACCAGCACCACGGGGGGAGGCTATGGCTACACCTTC
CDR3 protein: CATSTTGGGYGYTF

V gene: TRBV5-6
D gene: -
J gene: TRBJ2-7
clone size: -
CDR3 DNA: TGTGCCAGCAGTTGGGACGGAGCCTACGAGCAGTACTTC
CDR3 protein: CASSWDGAYEQYF

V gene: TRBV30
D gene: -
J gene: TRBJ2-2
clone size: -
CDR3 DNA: TGTGCCTGGAGTGTAGTCGGGGAGCTGTTTTTT
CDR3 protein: CAWSVVGELFF

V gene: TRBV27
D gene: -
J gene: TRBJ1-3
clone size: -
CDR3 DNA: TGTGCCAGCAGCCTTGGAAACACCATATATTTT
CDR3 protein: CASSLGNTIYF

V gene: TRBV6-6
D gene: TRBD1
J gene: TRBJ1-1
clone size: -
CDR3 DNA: TGTGCCAGCAAGGAGGGGGCAACTGAAGCTTTCTTT
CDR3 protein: CASKEGATEAFF

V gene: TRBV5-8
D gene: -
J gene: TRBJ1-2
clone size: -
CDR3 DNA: TGTGCCAGCCAAGTGGGGCTCTATGGCTACACCTTC
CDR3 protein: CASQVGLYGYTF

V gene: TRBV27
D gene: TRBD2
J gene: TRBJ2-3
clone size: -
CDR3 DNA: TGTGCCAGCAGTTCGTTCGGACTAGCGTTAACAGATACGCAGTATTTT
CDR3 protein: CASSSFGLALTDTQYF

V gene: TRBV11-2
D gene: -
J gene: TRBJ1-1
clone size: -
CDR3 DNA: TGTGCCAGCAGCCTAACCACTGAAGCTTTCTTT
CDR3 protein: CASSLTTEAFF

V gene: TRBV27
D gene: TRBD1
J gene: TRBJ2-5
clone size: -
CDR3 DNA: TGTGCCAGCAGTTTATCGTCGATGATGATAGGACAGGTAGAGACCCAGTACTTC
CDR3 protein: CASSLSSMMIGQVETQYF

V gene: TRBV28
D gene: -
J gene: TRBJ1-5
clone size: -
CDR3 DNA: TGTGCCAGCAGTTTGGGTCAGAGACCCCTTCGCAATCAGCCCCAGCATTTT
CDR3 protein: CASSLGQRPLRNQPQHF

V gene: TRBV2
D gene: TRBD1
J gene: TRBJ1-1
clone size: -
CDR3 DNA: TGTGCCAGCGGTCCCGGGACAGGGCCGGCATTGGTAGCTTTCTTT
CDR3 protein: CASGPGTGPALVAFF

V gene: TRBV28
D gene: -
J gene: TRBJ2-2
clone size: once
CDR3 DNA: TGTGCCAGCACCTGGGCGGACACCGGGGAGCTGTTTTTT
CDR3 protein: CASTWADTGELFF

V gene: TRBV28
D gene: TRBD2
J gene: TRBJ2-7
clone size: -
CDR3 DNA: TGTGCCAGCAGTTTGGGAGCGGGGGGCTACGAGCAGTACTTC
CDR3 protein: CASSLGAGGYEQYF

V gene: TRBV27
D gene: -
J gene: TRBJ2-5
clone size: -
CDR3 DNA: TGTGCCAGCAGTTCCAGGCAAGAGACCCAGTACTTC
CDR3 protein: CASSSRQETQYF

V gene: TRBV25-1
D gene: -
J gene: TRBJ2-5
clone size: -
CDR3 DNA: TGTGCCAGCAGTGAACCCTGGGGGCATAGAAAAGAAGAGACCCAGTACTTC
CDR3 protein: CASSEPWGHRKEETQYF

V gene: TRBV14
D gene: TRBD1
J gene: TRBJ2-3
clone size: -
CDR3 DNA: TGTGCCAGCAGCCGAACCTCGTCGGGGACAGCCTTCACAGATACGCAGTATTTT
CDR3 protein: CASSRTSSGTAFTDTQYF

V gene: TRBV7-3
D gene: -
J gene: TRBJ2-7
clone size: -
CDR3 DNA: TGTGCCAGCAGGTTAGGCGCGACCTACGAGCAGTACTTC
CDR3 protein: CASRLGATYEQYF

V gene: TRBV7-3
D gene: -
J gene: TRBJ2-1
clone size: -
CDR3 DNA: TGTGCCAGCAGCTTAACTAGCGGTGAATACAATGAGCAGTTCTTC
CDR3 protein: CASSLTSGEYNEQFF

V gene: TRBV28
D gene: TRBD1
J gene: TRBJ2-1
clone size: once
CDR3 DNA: TGTGCCAGCACCAAGGACAGGTCGTTTGGGTACAATGAGCAGTTCTTC
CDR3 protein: CASTKDRSFGYNEQFF

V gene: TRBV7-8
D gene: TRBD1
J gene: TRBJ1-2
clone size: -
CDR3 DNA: TGTGCCAGCAGCTTCAACAGGGGCGACTATGGCTACACCTTC
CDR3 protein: CASSFNRGDYGYTF

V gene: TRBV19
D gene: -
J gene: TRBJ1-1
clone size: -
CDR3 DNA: TGTGCCAGTAGTATGATAAGGGAGCGGGGCACTGAAGCTTTCTTT
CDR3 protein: CASSMIRERGTEAFF

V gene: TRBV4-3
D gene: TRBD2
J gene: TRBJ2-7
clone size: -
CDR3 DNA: TGCGCCAGCAGCCAAGCCCTAGCGGGAGGCCTGTCCTACGAGCAGTACTTC
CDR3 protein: CASSQALAGGLSYEQYF

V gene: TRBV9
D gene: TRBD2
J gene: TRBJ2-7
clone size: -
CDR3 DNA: TGTGCCAGCAGCGCCGGAGGGAGGGACTACGAGCAGTACTTC
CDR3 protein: CASSAGGRDYEQYF

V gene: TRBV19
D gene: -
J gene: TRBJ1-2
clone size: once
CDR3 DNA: TGTGCCAGTAGTATAGGCGGGTATAATAACTATGGCTACACCTTC
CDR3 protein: CASSIGGYNNYGYTF

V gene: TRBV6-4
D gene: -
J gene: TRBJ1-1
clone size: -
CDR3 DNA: TGTGCCAGCAGTCCTTCAGCGCTCTCGGACACTGAAGCTTTCTTT
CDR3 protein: CASSPSALSDTEAFF

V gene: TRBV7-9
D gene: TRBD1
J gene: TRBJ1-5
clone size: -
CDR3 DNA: TGTGCCAGCAGCTTAGTGGGGACAGGGGACCAGCCCCAGCATTTT
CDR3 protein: CASSLVGTGDQPQHF

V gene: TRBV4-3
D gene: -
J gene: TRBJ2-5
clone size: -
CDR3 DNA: TGCGCCAGCAGCCAAGAACAGGGAGGTGAGACCCAGTACTTC
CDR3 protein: CASSQEQGGETQYF

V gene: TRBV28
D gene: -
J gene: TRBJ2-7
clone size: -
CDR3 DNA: TGTGCCAGCAGTTTTGATCAGGACTCCTACGAGCAGTACTTC
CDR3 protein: CASSFDQDSYEQYF

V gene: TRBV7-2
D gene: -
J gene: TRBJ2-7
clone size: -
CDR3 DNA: TGTGCCAGCAGCTTAGGCTCCTACGAGCAGTACTTC
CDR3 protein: CASSLGSYEQYF

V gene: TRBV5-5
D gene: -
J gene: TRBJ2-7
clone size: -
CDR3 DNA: TGTGCCAGCAGCCGCTCCTACGAGCAGTACTTC
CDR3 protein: CASSRSYEQYF

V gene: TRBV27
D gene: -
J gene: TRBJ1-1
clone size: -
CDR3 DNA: TGTGCCAGCTCCCAAAGGGGTACTGAAGCTTTCTTT
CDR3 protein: CASSQRGTEAFF

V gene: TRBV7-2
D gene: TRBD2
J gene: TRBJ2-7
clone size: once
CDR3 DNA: TGTGCCAGCAGCTTGATGGCGGGAGGGCACTACGAGCAGTACTTC
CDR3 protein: CASSLMAGGHYEQYF

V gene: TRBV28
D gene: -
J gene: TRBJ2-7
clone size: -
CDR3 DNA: TGTGCCAGCAGTTCTAGGTTAACCTACGAGCAGTACTTC
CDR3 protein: CASSSRLTYEQYF

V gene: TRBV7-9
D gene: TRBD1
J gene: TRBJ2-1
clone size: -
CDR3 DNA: TGTGCCAGCAGCACCACCTCAGGGGGCGGTTGGTCCTACAATGAGCAGTTCTTC
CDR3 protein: CASSTTSGGGWSYNEQFF

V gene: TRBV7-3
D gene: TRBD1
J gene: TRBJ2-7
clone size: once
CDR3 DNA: TGTGCCAGCAGCTCGACAGGGGGGTCCTACGAGCAGTACTTC
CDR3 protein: CASSSTGGSYEQYF